Following are 21 T cell receptor beta chains from one sample sequenced in a study of blood T cell repertoires in COVID-19. Generated by immunoSEQ multiplex PCR, the TCRdb table keeps only in-frame clones and is missing some. The sample includes 300,000 to 500,000 clones, roughly 88% seen only once; the top ten take around 2.1%. The sequencing input was PBMCs or T cells enriched from blood (not recorded which). These receptors were collected from a middle-aged woman with acute COVID-19.

In DNA, the CDR3 is TGCAGCGTTGAAGACGGGGTATTTAGGGAGACCCAGTACTTC. Residues: CSVEDGVFRETQYF. The chain combines TRBV29-1 with TRBJ2-5, with D possibly being TRBD2 (5 bases). CDR3 length equals 14 residues. Germline CDR1 reads SQVTM; CDR2 reads ANQGSEA. Trimming left V 0 bases short and J 5 bases short, with 13 bases between. Combining the CDR3 with reference TRBV29-1 and TRBJ2-5 gives the whole variable domain SAVISQKPSRDICQRGTSLTIQCQVDSQVTMMFWYRQQPGQSLTLIATANQGSEATYESGFVIDKFPISRPNLTFSTLTVSNMSPEDSSIYLCSVEDGVFRETQYFGPGTRLLVL.

The chain employs TRBV5-1 and TRBJ2-7; 8 bases match TRBD1. The V and J ends lost 3 bases and 4 bases, in that order; junction bases with no gene match: 12. The length of the CDR3 is 16 residues. Germline lookup yields CDR1 SGHRS and CDR2 YFSETQ. The DNA of the CDR3 is TGCGCCAGCAGCTCCCCCCAGGGGGCCCTTATTTACGAGCAGTACTTC. Residues: CASSSPQGALIYEQYF.

This clone was recorded once. The genes are TRBV5-1 and TRBJ1-4; D might be TRBD1 (5 bases). Trimming pared 3 bases from V and 6 bases from J, leaving 15 bases between. The CDR3 has 15 residues. Germline loops: CDR1 SGHRS, CDR2 YFSETQ. In nucleotides, the CDR3 is TGCGCCAGCAGCTACGGCCGGGGGGAAGATGAAAAACTGTTTTTT. Protein sequence: CASSYGRGEDEKLFF.

The J gene is TRBJ1-3, the V gene TRBV29-1; 8 nucleotides agree with TRBD1. The CDR3 is 18 residues long. Losses at the gene ends were 8 bases for V and 2 bases for J; bases not matched to a gene: 20. Germline V lookup: CDR1 SQVTM, CDR2 ANQGSEA. The CDR3 loop reads CSPFGQGAIGLPGNTIYF. The CDR3 region has the DNA TGCAGCCCTTTCGGACAGGGAGCAATCGGCCTACCTGGAAACACCATATATTTT. Together with reference TRBV29-1 and TRBJ1-3, the CDR3 gives the full variable domain: SAVISQKPSRDICQRGTSLTIQCQVDSQVTMMFWYRQQPGQSLTLIATANQGSEATYESGFVIDKFPISRPNLTFSTLTVSNMSPEDSSIYLCSPFGQGAIGLPGNTIYFGEGSWLTVV.

The rearrangement links TRBV25-1 to TRBJ2-7; the match to TRBD1 covers 9 bases. From germline, CDR1 is MGHDK and CDR2 SYGVNS. Trimming took 4 bases from V and 7 from J; bases not matched to a gene: 8. The CDR3 runs to 14 residues. CDR3 in amino acids: CASSVQGAFREQYF. The CDR3 DNA follows: TGTGCCAGCAGTGTACAGGGGGCCTTTCGAGAGCAGTACTTC.

V and J are TRBV18 and TRBJ1-2, with 10 positions matching TRBD1. CDR3 length: 18 residues. CDR1 and CDR2 (germline): KGHSH, LQKENI. With 3 bases clipped from V and 0 bases from J, the junction kept 10 bases outside the gene matches. The CDR3 DNA reads as TGTGCCAGCTCACCCGGGACAGGGGATTATCCCGCTAACTATGGCTACACCTTC. Its translation: CASSPGTGDYPANYGYTF.

The J gene is TRBJ1-1, the V gene TRBV5-4, with no clear D. V was clipped by 3 bases and J by 4 bases, with 19 bases between them. This CDR3 comprises 16 residues. CDR1 is SGHNT, CDR2 YYREEE, per germline (reference sequence). CDR3 DNA sequence: TGTGCCAGCAGCTCTGGGGTTGTCTGGGAGGCCACTGAAGCTTTCTTT. Amino acids: CASSSGVVWEATEAFF.

The chain combines TRBV15 with TRBJ2-7, with D maybe TRBD2 (6 bases). The CDR3 extends over 18 amino acids. With 0 bases removed from V and 2 bases from J, the gap between germline ends came to 20 bases. Germline values: CDR1 LNHNV, CDR2 YYDKDF (reference sequence). CDR3 protein: CATSRDLGPRGMAYEQYF. The CDR3 DNA is TGTGCCACCAGCAGAGATCTAGGTCCGCGGGGAATGGCCTACGAGCAGTACTTC.

This clone was seen more than once but under ten times. Written as DNA, the CDR3 is TGTGCCATCAGTGAGGGTCAGGGGTCTGGAAACACCATATATTTT. It encodes CAISEGQGSGNTIYF. The chain couples TRBV10-3 to TRBJ1-3; D is perhaps TRBD1 (6 bases). Germline values: CDR1 ENHRY, CDR2 SYGVKD. The length of the CDR3 is 15 residues. Trimming shortened V by 2 bases and J by 1 base, and 9 bases separated the two germline ends.

This chain connects TRBV19 to TRBJ1-1; D ambiguous. CDR3 length equals 14 residues. The ends were cut back, 2 bases at V and 5 bases at J, with 12 bases in the middle. Germline CDR1 is LNHDA and CDR2 is SQIVND (reference sequence). CDR3: CASSISRRRTEAFF. The CDR3 DNA follows: TGTGCCAGTAGTATATCGAGGAGGAGGACTGAAGCTTTCTTT.

The chain employs TRBV19 and TRBJ2-2; TRBD2 agrees at 8 bases. After removal of 5 bases from V and 1 base from J, the junction contained 3 bases not matched to a gene. The germline V gene encodes CDR1 LNHDA and CDR2 SQIVND (reference sequence). This CDR3 has 15 amino acids. The CDR3 DNA sequence: TGTGCCAGTAGTTCCAGCGGGGGGAACACCGGGGAGCTGTTTTTT. Translation: CASSSSGGNTGELFF.

This clone was seen a single time. This chain links TRBV9 with TRBJ2-7, with 11 bases aligning to TRBD1. This CDR3 spans 12 amino acids. Per the germline V gene, CDR1 is SGDLS and CDR2 is YYNGEE. Trimming cost V 3 bases and J 9 bases; bases outside gene matches: 2. The CDR3 loop is CASSAGQGAQYF. The CDR3 nucleotides are TGTGCCAGCAGCGCAGGACAGGGGGCGCAGTACTTC. The whole variable domain, remainder taken from reference TRBV9 and TRBJ2-7, is DSGVTQTPKHLITATGQRVTLRCSPRSGDLSVYWYQQSLDQGLQFLIQYYNGEERAKGNILERFSAQQFPDLHSELNLSSLELGDSALYFCASSAGQGAQYFGPGTRLTVT.

This clone showed up just a few times. The V and J genes are TRBV18 and TRBJ2-2; D call uncertain. Germline V lookup: CDR1 KGHSH, CDR2 LQKENI. CDR3 length: 13 residues. V lost 2 bases to trimming and J lost 7 bases, with 8 bases between them. CDR3 sequence reads: CASSPMSRGELFF. The CDR3 DNA sequence: TGTGCCAGCTCACCAATGAGTCGCGGGGAGCTGTTTTTT.

The chain is built from TRBV5-4 and TRBJ2-1; the match to TRBD2 covers 10 bases. Germline loops: CDR1 SGHNT, CDR2 YYREEE (reference sequence). The CDR3 loop spans 15 amino acids. V was clipped by 0 bases and J by 8 bases; unmatched bases: 5. The CDR3 DNA reads as TGTGCCAGCAGCTTGGGAGCGGGGGGGCCTTATGAGCAGTTCTTC. It is translated as CASSLGAGGPYEQFF.

V and J are TRBV12-5 and TRBJ2-1; D gene ambiguous. Germline CDR1 is LGHNT and CDR2 is FRNRAP. Trimming cost V 0 bases and J 0 bases, with 21 bases left between them. The CDR3 contains 20 residues. The CDR3 DNA reads TGTGCTAGTGGTTTGGTACTGAGGAGCCTACCGTCCAGCTCCTACAATGAGCAGTTCTTC. Encoded protein: CASGLVLRSLPSSSYNEQFF.

The chain employs TRBV15 and TRBJ2-3; 9 bases are shared with TRBD2. CDR1 is LNHNV, CDR2 YYDKDF, per germline (reference sequence). The CDR3 loop spans 17 amino acids. Trimming took 0 bases from V and 4 from J; bases not matched to a gene: 8. CDR3 in DNA: TGTGCCACCAGCAGAGATGAGGTTAGCGGGGGTTCAGATACGCAGTATTTT. It codes for CATSRDEVSGGSDTQYF. The entire variable domain, with the rest obtained from reference TRBV15 and TRBJ2-3, is as follows: DAMVIQNPRYQVTQFGKPVTLSCSQTLNHNVMYWYQQKSSQAPKLLFHYYDKDFNNEADTPDNFQSRRPNTSFCFLDIRSPGLGDTAMYLCATSRDEVSGGSDTQYFGPGTRLTVL.

V is TRBV9 and J is TRBJ2-7; the D gene is possibly TRBD2 (6 bases). The germline V gene encodes CDR1 SGDLS and CDR2 YYNGEE. V was pared by 1 base and J by 0 bases, with 11 bases between. The CDR3 extends over 15 amino acids. The DNA for the CDR3 is TGTGCCAGCAGCGTAAGGGCGGGGTCCTCCTACGAGCAGTACTTC. Protein: CASSVRAGSSYEQYF.

The J gene is TRBJ1-2, the V gene TRBV6-6; 10 positions agree with TRBD1. The V and J ends lost 5 bases and 7 bases, in that order; junction bases with no gene match: 13. The CDR3 runs to 16 residues. Germline V gene sequence: CDR1 MNHNY, CDR2 SVGAGI (reference sequence). CDR3 protein: CASSRPDRGLSGGYTF. CDR3 coding DNA: TGTGCCAGCAGTCGACCCGACAGGGGGCTTTCCGGTGGCTACACCTTC.

CDR3 protein: CARSLGDREGDDYGYTF. CDR3 DNA sequence: TGTGCCAGAAGCCTGGGGGACAGGGAAGGTGATGACTATGGCTACACCTTC. V usage is TRBV5-3 and J usage is TRBJ1-2, with TRBD1 identical over 9 bases. TRBV5-3 is labeled an ORF, and its function is uncertain. CDR3 length equals 17 residues. Trimming took 4 bases from V and 3 from J; bases not matched to a gene: 13.

The chain links TRBV6-6 to TRBJ1-1, with D unclear. Germline CDR1 is MNHNY and CDR2 is SVGAGI (reference sequence). V was trimmed by 3 bases and J by 11 bases, leaving 13 bases between them. The CDR3 has 12 residues. Here the CDR3 reads CASSYYELEAFF. CDR3 nucleotides: TGTGCCAGCAGTTATTATGAGTTGGAGGCTTTCTTT.

The table lists this clone with a count of one. The V and J genes are TRBV5-1 and TRBJ2-3, with 7 nucleotides matching TRBD1. The V gene's germline CDR1 is SGHRS and CDR2 YFSETQ. This CDR3 spans 15 amino acids. The V and J ends lost 2 bases and 1 base, in that order; junction bases with no gene match: 4. The CDR3 DNA follows: TGCGCCAGCAGCTTCGAAGGGGGCGGCACAGATACGCAGTATTTT. Protein: CASSFEGGGTDTQYF.